A single T cell receptor beta chain is shown here with its context. This sample stems from a study of blood T cell repertoires in COVID-19. Study as a whole: Sample material is recorded as cDNA or gDNA derived from T cells, B-cell-depleted T cells, or PBMCs.

Ages ranged from roughly 18 to 100 years, with residence in approximately 23 US areas. The study counted Cohort 3 donors as recovered given two negative PCRs, clearance, or symptom resolution. CDR3 length: 16 amino acids. V lost 1 base, J lost 3 bases, and 6 bases stayed unmatched. CDR1 SGHVS and CDR2 FQNEAQ come from the germline V gene. Methods used by the authors: Amplification of reference gene primers was used by the study to estimate nucleated cell counts. Generated by immunoSEQ multiplex PCR, the TCRdb table keeps only in-frame clones and is missing some. The DNA was the basis for D and trimming; V, J and clone size are from that table. The sample has some 250,000 clones, about nine tenths seen once.

Sequenced: PBMCs or T cells enriched from blood (not recorded which). The chain is built from TRBV7-8 and TRBJ2-7; 10 bases align to TRBD2. The source is a man aged 18 to 29 who had recovered from COVID-19. Written as DNA, the CDR3 is TGTGCCAGCAGCTTAGTAGCGGGGGGCAAATACTACGAGCAGTACTTC. Translation: CASSLVAGGKYYEQYF. Full variable domain (missing parts from reference TRBV7-8 and TRBJ2-7): GAGVSQSPRYKVAKRGQDVALRCDPISGHVSLFWYQQALGQGPEFLTYFQNEAQLDKSGLPSDRFFAERPEGSVSTLKIQRTQQEDSAVYLCASSLVAGGKYYEQYFGPGTRLTVT.